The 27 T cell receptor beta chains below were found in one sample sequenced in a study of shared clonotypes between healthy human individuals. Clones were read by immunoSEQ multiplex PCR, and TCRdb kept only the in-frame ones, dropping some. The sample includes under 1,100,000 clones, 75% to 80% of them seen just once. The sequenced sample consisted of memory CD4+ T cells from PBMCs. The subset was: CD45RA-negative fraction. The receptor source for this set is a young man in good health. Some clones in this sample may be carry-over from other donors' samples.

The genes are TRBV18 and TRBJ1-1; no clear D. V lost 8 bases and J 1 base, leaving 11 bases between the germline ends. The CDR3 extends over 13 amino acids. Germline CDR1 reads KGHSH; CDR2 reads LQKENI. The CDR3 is CASVTSQNTEAFF. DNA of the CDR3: TGTGCCAGCGTCACGTCCCAGAACACTGAAGCTTTCTTT.

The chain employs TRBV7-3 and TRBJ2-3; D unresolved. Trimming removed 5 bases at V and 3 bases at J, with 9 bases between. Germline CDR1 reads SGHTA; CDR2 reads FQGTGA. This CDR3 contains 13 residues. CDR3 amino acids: CASSRSTTDTQYF. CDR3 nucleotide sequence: TGTGCCAGCAGCCGATCTACAACAGATACGCAGTATTTT. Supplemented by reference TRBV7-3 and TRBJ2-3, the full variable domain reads GAGVSQTPSNKVTEKGKYVELRCDPISGHTALYWYRQSLGQGPEFLIYFQGTGAADDSGLPNDRFFAVRPEGSVSTLKIQRTERGDSAVYLCASSRSTTDTQYFGPGTRLTVL.

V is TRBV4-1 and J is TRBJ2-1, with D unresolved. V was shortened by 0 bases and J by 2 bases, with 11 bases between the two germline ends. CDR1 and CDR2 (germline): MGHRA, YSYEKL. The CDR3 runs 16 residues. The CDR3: CASSQDQGVPYNEQFF. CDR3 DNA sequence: TGCGCCAGCAGCCAAGATCAAGGAGTACCCTACAATGAGCAGTTCTTC.

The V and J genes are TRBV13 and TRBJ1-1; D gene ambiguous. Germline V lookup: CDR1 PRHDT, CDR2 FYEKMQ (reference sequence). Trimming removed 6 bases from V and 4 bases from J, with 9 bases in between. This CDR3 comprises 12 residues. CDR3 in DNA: TGTGCCAGCAGTCGCCCGGGCACTGAAGCTTTCTTT. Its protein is CASSRPGTEAFF.

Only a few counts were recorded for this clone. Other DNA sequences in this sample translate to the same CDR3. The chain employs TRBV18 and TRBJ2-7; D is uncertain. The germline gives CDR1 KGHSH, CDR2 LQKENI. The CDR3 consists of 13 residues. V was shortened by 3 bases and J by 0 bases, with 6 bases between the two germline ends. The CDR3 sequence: CASSPGRSYEQYF. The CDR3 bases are TGTGCCAGCTCACCTGGCCGCTCCTACGAGCAGTACTTC.

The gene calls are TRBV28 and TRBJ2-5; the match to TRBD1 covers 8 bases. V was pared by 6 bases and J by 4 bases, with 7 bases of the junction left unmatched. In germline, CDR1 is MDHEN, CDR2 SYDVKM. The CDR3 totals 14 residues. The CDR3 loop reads CASSDRGRGETQYF. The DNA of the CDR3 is TGTGCCAGCAGCGACAGGGGTCGGGGAGAGACCCAGTACTTC.

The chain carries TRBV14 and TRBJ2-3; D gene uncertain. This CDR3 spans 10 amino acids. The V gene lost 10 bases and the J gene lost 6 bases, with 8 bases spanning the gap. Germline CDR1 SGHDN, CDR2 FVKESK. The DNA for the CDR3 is TGTGCCAACCACGGGGATACGCAGTATTTT. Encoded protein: CANHGDTQYF. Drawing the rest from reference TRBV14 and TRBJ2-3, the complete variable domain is EAGVTQFPSHSVIEKGQTVTLRCDPISGHDNLYWYRRVMGKEIKFLLHFVKESKQDESGMPNNRFLAERTGGTYSTLKVQPAELEDSGVYFCANHGDTQYFGPGTRLTVL.

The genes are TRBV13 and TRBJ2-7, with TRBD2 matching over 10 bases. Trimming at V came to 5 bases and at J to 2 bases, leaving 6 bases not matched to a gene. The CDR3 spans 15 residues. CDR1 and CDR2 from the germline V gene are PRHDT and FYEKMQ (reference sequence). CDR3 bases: TGTGCCAGCAGCCGGGGACTAGCGATAGCCTACGAGCAGTACTTC. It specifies CASSRGLAIAYEQYF.

The CDR3 bases are TGTGCCAGCAGTTACCTGACAGGGTCGGGGACTGAAGCTTTCTTT. It translates to CASSYLTGSGTEAFF. This chain uses TRBV6-6 with TRBJ1-1; TRBD1 agrees at 7 bases. Germline CDR1 and CDR2: MNHNY and SVGAGI (reference sequence). J lost 5 bases, V lost 2 bases, and 8 bases had no gene match. The CDR3 loop spans 15 amino acids.

This CDR3 reads CASSLAASHTLTMGYTF. The CDR3 nucleotides read TGTGCCAGCAGCTTAGCCGCCAGCCACACCCTAACTATGGGCTACACCTTC. The V and J genes are TRBV7-8 and TRBJ1-2; D remains unclear. The V end lost 0 bases, the J end lost 8 bases, and 22 bases lay between the germline ends. Germline assignment: CDR1 SGHVS and CDR2 FQNEAQ. This CDR3 is built from 17 residues.

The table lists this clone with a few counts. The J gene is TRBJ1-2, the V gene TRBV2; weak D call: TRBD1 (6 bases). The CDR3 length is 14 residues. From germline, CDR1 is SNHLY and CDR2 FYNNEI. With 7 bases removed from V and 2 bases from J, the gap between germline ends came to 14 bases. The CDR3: CASKQGRSNYGYTF. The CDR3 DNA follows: TGTGCCAGCAAGCAGGGGAGGTCGAACTATGGCTACACCTTC.

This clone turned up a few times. In DNA form, the CDR3 reads TGTGCCAGCAGTGAAGGTGGCAGGGGAGGCGACGAGCAGTACTTC. Its translation is CASSEGGRGGDEQYF. This rearrangement joins TRBV6-1 to TRBJ2-7; D may be TRBD1 or TRBD2 (6 bases each). This CDR3 comprises 15 residues. Per the germline V gene, CDR1 is MNHNS and CDR2 is SASEGT. The V and J ends lost 1 base and 5 bases respectively, with 15 bases between them.

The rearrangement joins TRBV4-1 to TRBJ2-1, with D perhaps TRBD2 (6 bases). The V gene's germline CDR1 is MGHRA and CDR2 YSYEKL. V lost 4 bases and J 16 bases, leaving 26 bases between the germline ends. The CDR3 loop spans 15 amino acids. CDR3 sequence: CASSPLSSGLLPSFF. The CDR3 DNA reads TGCGCCAGCAGCCCCCTATCGTCGGGACTCCTCCCCAGTTTCTTC.

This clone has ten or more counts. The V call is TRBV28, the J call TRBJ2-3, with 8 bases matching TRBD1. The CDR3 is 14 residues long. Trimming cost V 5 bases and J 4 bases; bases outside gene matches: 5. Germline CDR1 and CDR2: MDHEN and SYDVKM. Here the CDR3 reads CASSKQGVSDTQYF. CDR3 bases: TGTGCCAGCAGTAAACAGGGGGTCTCAGATACGCAGTATTTT.

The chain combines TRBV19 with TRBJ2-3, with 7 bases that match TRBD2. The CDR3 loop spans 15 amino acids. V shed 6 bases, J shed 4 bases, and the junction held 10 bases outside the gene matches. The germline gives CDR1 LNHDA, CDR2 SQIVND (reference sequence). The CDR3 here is CASSMGASGPDTQYF. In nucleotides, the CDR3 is TGTGCCAGTAGCATGGGAGCTAGCGGCCCAGATACGCAGTATTTT.

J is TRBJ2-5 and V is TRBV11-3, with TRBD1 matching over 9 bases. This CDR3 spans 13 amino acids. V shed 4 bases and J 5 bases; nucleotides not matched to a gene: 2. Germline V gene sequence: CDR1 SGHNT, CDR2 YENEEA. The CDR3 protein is CASSSGTGETQYF. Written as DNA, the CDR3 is TGTGCCAGCAGCTCCGGGACAGGGGAGACCCAGTACTTC. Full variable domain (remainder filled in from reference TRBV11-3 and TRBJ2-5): EAGVVQSPRYKIIEKKQPVAFWCNPISGHNTLYWYLQNLGQGPELLIRYENEEAVDDSQLPKDRFSAERLKGVDSTLKIQPAELGDSAVYLCASSSGTGETQYFGPGTRLLVL.

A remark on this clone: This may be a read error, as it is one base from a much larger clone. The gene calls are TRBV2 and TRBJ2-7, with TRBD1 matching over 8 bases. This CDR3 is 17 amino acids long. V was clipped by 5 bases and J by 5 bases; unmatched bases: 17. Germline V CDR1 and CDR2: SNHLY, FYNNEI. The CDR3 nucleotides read TGTGCCAGCAGTCAATGTACAACCGGGACAGGTCACGACGAGCAGTACTTC. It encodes CASSQCTTGTGHDEQYF.

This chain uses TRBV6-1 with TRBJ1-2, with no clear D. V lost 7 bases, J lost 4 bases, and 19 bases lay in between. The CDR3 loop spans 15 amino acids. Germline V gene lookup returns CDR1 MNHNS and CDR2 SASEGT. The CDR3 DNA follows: TGTGCCAGCACCAAGCGGGTGGCCAGTACCTATGGCTACACCTTC. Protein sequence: CASTKRVASTYGYTF.

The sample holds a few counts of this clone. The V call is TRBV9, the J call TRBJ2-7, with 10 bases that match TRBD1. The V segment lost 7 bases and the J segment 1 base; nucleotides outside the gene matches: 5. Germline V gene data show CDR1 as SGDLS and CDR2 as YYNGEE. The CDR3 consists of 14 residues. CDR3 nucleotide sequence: TGTGCCAGCGCACGGACAGGGGGGTCCTACGAGCAGTACTTC. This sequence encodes CASARTGGSYEQYF.

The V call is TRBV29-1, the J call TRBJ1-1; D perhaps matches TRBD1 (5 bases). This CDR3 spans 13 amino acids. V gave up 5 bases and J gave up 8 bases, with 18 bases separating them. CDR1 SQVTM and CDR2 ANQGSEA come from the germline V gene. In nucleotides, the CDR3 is TGCAGCGTTTGGGACCTCCCCCTAGTGGAAGCTTTCTTT. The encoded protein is CSVWDLPLVEAFF.

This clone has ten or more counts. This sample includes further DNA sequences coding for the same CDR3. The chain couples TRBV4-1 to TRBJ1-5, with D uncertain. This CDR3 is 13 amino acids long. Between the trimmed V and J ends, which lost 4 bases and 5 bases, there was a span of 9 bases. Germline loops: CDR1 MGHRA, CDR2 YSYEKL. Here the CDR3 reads CASSLERDQPQHF. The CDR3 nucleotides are TGCGCCAGCAGCCTCGAACGGGATCAGCCCCAGCATTTT.

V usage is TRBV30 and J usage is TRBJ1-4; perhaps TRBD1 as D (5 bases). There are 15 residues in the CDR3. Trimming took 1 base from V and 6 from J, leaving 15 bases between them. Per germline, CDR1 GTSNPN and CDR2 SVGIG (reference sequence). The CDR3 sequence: CAWSGLTAEYEKLFF. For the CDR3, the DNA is TGTGCCTGGAGTGGTCTGACAGCGGAGTATGAAAAACTGTTTTTT. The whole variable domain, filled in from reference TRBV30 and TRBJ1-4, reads SQTIHQWPATLVQPVGSPLSLECTVEGTSNPNLYWYRQAAGRGLQLLFYSVGIGQISSEVPQNLSASRPQDRQFILSSKKLLLSDSGFYLCAWSGLTAEYEKLFFGSGTQLSVL.

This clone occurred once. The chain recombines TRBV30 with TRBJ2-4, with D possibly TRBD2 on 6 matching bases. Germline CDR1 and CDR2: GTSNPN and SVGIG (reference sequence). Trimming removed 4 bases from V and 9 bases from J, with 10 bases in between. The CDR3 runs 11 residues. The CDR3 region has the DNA TGTGCCTGGACGATGGGAGGCATTCAGTACTTC. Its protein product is CAWTMGGIQYF.

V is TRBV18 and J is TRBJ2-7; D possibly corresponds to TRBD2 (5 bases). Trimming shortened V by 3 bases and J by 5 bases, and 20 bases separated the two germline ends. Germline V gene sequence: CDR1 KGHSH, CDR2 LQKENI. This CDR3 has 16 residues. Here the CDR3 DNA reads TGTGCCAGCTCACCTGTGAAGAGCGGAAGCGACAACGAGCAGTACTTC. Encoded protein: CASSPVKSGSDNEQYF.

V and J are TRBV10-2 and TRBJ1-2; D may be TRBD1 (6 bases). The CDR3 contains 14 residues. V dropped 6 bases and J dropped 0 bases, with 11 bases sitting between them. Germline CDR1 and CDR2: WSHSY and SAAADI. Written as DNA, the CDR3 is TGCGCCAGCAGAAAAGGACAGACTAACTATGGCTACACCTTC. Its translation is CASRKGQTNYGYTF.

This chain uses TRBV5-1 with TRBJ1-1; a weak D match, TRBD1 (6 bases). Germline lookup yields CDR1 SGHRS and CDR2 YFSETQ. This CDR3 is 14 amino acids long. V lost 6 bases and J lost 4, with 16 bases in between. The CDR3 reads CASTKLQGSTEAFF. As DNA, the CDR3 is TGCGCCAGCACAAAATTACAGGGTAGCACTGAAGCTTTCTTT.

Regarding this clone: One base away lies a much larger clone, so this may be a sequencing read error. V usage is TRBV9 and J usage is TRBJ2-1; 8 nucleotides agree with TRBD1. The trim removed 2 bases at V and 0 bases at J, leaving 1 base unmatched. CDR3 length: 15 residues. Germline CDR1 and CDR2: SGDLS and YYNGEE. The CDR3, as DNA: TGTGCCAGCAGCGTTACAGGGGGCTCCTACAATGAGCAGTTCTTC. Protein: CASSVTGGSYNEQFF.